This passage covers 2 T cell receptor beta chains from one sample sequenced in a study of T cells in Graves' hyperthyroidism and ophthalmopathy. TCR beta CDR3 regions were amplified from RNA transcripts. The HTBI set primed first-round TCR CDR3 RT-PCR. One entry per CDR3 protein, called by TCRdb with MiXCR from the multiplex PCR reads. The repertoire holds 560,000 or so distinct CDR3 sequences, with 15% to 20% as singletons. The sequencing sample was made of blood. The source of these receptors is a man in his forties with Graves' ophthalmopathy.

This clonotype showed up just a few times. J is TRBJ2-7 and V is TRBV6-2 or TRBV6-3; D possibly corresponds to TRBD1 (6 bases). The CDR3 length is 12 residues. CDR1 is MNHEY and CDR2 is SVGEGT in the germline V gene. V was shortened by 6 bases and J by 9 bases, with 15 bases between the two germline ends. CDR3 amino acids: CASSRDTVGQYF. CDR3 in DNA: TGTGCCAGCAGCCGGGACACCGTGGGGCAGTACTTC.

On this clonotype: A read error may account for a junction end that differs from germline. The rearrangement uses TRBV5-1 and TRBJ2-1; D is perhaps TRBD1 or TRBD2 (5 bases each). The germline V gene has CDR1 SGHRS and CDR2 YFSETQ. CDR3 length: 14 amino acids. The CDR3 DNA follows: TGCGCCGGCAGCTGGGACCTCTACTACAATGAGCAGTTCTTC. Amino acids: CAGSWDLYYNEQFF.